This TCR beta chain comes out of a study of T cells in Graves' hyperthyroidism and ophthalmopathy. RNA transcripts yielded amplified TCR beta CDR3 regions. HTBI primers were the set used in a first-round RT-PCR of the TCR CDR3. Each CDR3 protein gets one entry after TCRdb re-called the multiplex PCR reads with MiXCR. The repertoire holds 45,000 or so distinct CDR3 sequences, with about 52% as singletons. CDR1 is LNHNV and CDR2 is YYDKDF in the germline V gene (reference sequence). Trimming removed 4 bases from V and 7 bases from J, with 16 bases in between. The CDR3 totals 14 residues. Uncontrolled infection, other autoimmune disease, pregnancy or lactation barred patients from enrollment.

The sample was peripheral blood or thyroid tissue (not recorded which). The chain has TRBV15 and TRBJ1-2; D might be TRBD1 (5 bases). This TCR came from a woman between 45 and 65 years old with Graves' hyperthyroidism. In DNA, the CDR3 is TGTGCCACCAGCACCGGAGTGATGGGGGGTGGCTACACCTTC. Its translation is CATSTGVMGGGYTF.